This TCR beta chain was identified during a study of cytomegalovirus exposure and HLA in healthy donors. Study-wide results and limits: Earlier results showed most TCR beta V segments being productive about 87% or about 30% of the time. A later analysis found most CMV-associated TCR beta chains apparently HLA-restricted.

The V gene's germline CDR1 is LNHNV and CDR2 YYDKDF (reference sequence). The junction had 9 bases not matched to a gene; V was cut back by 4 bases and J by 3 bases. CDR3 length equals 16 residues. This clone was counted between two and nine times. Its target is unknown. Primers for the PCR totalled 60 Vbeta and 13 Jbeta. Assay: immunoSEQ multiplex PCR; the TCRdb copy retains only in-frame clones and omits some. The sample carries tens of thousands of clones, approximately 68% recorded once. This receptor was taken from a woman aged 25 to 39 in good health and CMV-seronegative. Sequencing was done on a sample of PBMCs. The genes are TRBV15 and TRBJ2-5; TRBD1 agrees at 9 bases. CDR3 residues: CATSKITGTGKETQYF. The CDR3 bases are TGTGCCACCAGCAAAATTACCGGGACAGGGAAAGAGACCCAGTACTTC.